These 7 T cell receptor beta chains were sequenced from one sample in a study of Graves' ophthalmopathy and Graves' hyperthyroidism. From RNA, the CDR3 regions of TCR beta chains were amplified and sequenced. Scientists carried out first-round RT-PCR using HTBI primers and then a second-round multiplex PCR. TCRdb re-derived calls from the multiplex PCR reads in MiXCR, one entry per CDR3 protein. The table shows 350,000 to 400,000 distinct CDR3 sequences, with 15% occurring only once. Sample: peripheral blood. The receptors stem from a woman between 18 and 30 years old with stable Graves' hyperthyroidism.

The table lists this clonotype with a few counts. The chain uses TRBV4-2 and TRBJ2-7, with 8 bases that match TRBD2. Germline V gene data show CDR1 as LGHNA and CDR2 as YNFKEQ. Trimming removed 0 bases from V and 0 bases from J; junction bases left unmatched: 4. CDR3 length: 16 residues. The CDR3 DNA reads TGTGCCAGCAGCCAAGATCGGGGGGGGGGCTCCTACGAGCAGTACTTC. Translation gives CASSQDRGGGSYEQYF.

The V and J genes are TRBV6-5 and TRBJ2-2; tentative D call: TRBD2 (6 bases). Germline lookup yields CDR1 MNHEY and CDR2 SVGAGI. V gave up 4 bases and J gave up 2 bases, with 11 bases separating them. The length of the CDR3 is 15 residues. Written as DNA, the CDR3 is TGTGCCAGCAGTTCTAAGACTAGTAACACCGGGGAGCTGTTTTTT. Encoded protein: CASSSKTSNTGELFF.

The table lists this clonotype with many counts. V gene TRBV25-1 combines with J gene TRBJ1-2; D may be TRBD1 (5 bases). The CDR3 has 15 residues. Trimming removed 2 bases from V and 0 bases from J, with 10 bases in between. Germline-derived CDR1 and CDR2 are MGHDK and SYGVNS. This chain's CDR3 is CASSELDRANYGYTF. The DNA for the CDR3 is TGTGCCAGCAGTGAACTCGACAGAGCTAACTATGGCTACACCTTC.

This clonotype was picked up one time. The chain is built from TRBV5-1 and TRBJ2-7; perhaps D is TRBD1 or TRBD2 (5 bases each). This CDR3 contains 13 residues. CDR1 and CDR2 from the germline V gene are SGHRS and YFSETQ. Between the trimmed V and J ends, which lost 0 bases and 7 bases, there was a span of 11 bases. The CDR3 here is CASSLGDLREQYF. Written as DNA, the CDR3 is TGCGCCAGCAGCTTGGGGGACCTAAGGGAGCAGTACTTC.

This clonotype was observed many times. V is TRBV6-1 and J is TRBJ2-7; D gene uncertain. The CDR3 runs to 10 residues. Germline CDR1 MNHNS, CDR2 SASEGT. The ends were cut back, 6 bases at V and 5 bases at J, with 5 bases in the middle. Written as DNA, the CDR3 is TGTGCCAGCAGGAACAACGAGCAGTACTTC. Residues: CASRNNEQYF.

This clonotype was detected ten times or more. The chain uses TRBV2 and TRBJ1-1; TRBD1 matches 8 bases. V lost 6 bases to trimming and J lost 6 bases; unmatched junction nucleotides: 9. Germline loops: CDR1 SNHLY, CDR2 FYNNEI. The CDR3 is made up of 14 amino acids. CDR3 in amino acids: CASRRVQGAAEAFF. The CDR3 DNA is TGTGCCAGCAGGAGGGTCCAGGGGGCGGCTGAAGCTTTCTTT.

The chain couples TRBV6-2 or TRBV6-3 to TRBJ1-5; D may be TRBD1 (5 bases). Trimming took off 4 bases at V and 6 bases at J, with 16 bases between the two ends. Germline CDR1 reads MNHEY; CDR2 reads SVGEGT. The CDR3 length is 15 residues. The CDR3 sequence: CASSSGRPGGQPQHF. For the CDR3, the DNA is TGTGCCAGCAGTTCGGGACGGCCGGGGGGTCAGCCCCAGCATTTT.